The present T cell receptor beta chain was sequenced within a study of blood T cell repertoires in COVID-19. Overall study context: Acute and convalescent COVID-19 specimens originated in the United States, Italy and Spain.

Deletions cut 0 bases from V and 3 bases from J, with 15 bases between. This CDR3 is built from 16 residues. The V gene's germline CDR1 is SGHKS and CDR2 YYEKEE (reference sequence). Study members were between about 18 and 90 years old and lived in approximately 25 US regions. Which cohort a participant joined came from the clinical history participants gave. Per the study methods: Estimation of nucleated cell counts relied on the amplification of reference gene primers. Clones were read by immunoSEQ multiplex PCR, and TCRdb kept only the in-frame ones, dropping some. V, J and clone size are taken as reported in that table, and D and trimming were inferred from the DNA itself. The sample lists approximately 180,000 clones, about 78% occurring once.

This clonotype was obtained from a woman between 50 and 59 years old who had recovered from COVID-19. V gene TRBV5-5 combines with J gene TRBJ1-2; the D gene is possibly TRBD1 (5 bases). Sequenced material: PBMCs or T cells enriched from blood (not recorded which). The CDR3 spells CASSLAGGAIYYGYTF. DNA of the CDR3: TGTGCCAGCAGCTTGGCAGGCGGGGCAATTTACTATGGCTACACCTTC.